This paragraph covers one T cell receptor beta chain sequence. Its antigen specificity is not known. Qualities for individual bases were not recorded, and no much larger clone is one base off. This sample stems from a study of blood T cell repertoires in COVID-19 (dated by TCRdb to the early 2020s). The study in broad terms: Samples from collaborators originated in the United States, Italy and Spain and spanned both the acute and convalescent phases of COVID-19. The material from the prospective study consisted of cDNA or gDNA derived from T cells, B-cell-depleted T cells, or PBMCs. Deeply sampled blood TCRbeta repertoires from subjects exposed to, actively infected with, or recovered from COVID-19 were included in the dataset. A freely available public database, intended as a resource for researchers studying the immune response to SARS-CoV-2, is where the repertoires were released. The samples were drawn from two sources: the first 160 participants of the ongoing ImmuneRACE study, and 1,254 subjects contributed by 6 global collaborators. Sample metadata almost always included a de-identified subject ID, COVID-19 status, age in years and sex. Where HLA class I and class II types were available, the types were taken from metadata supplied by the sample provider, not from assay-based typing. General study outcomes and caveats: The quantity of clinical and demographic metadata differed by source and by participant and was supplied without curation.

V and J are truncated by 6 bases and 4 bases respectively, leaving an intervening sequence of 6 bases. From cysteine to phenylalanine, the CDR3 is 11 amino acids long. Left in the record is the CDR3 DNA by itself, 33 bases read in frame from the first base. TCRbeta CDR3 regions were amplified from genomic DNA by means of the immunoSEQ Assay, a bias-controlled multiplex PCR. The authors processed their data as follows. Within the assay, amplification of reference gene primers was used to estimate how many nucleated cells each sample contained. Sequence reads were collapsed and filtered to measure the absolute abundance of every unique TCRbeta CDR3 rearrangement. For each sample, productive Simpson clonality was calculated by taking the square root of Simpson's diversity index across productive rearrangements. The table was pulled from immuneACCESS by TCRdb, which kept in-frame rearrangements only. Such tables lose some clones; where checked, under half of the loss comes from unresolved V genes, and the rest has no known cause. V and J calls and clone size are copied from that table; D and trimming were computed from the DNA. Recorded for this sample are around 380,000 clones; 87% of them occurred a single time. 1% to 1.5% of the sample lies in the top ten.

Enrolling through a virtual design, the prospective study's participants ranged in age from roughly 18 to 90 years and lived across roughly 24 United States geographic areas. In the prospective study, participants were assigned to cohorts based on the clinical history participants reported in a screening survey and a study questionnaire. Recovered participants in ImmuneRACE Cohort 3 were defined as having two consecutive negative NP/OP PCR tests, clearance from a healthcare professional, or resolution of symptoms. In the prospective study, mobile phlebotomists collected whole blood, serum and a nasopharyngeal or oropharyngeal swab from each participant. Additional blood draws and questionnaires over a roughly two-month period could optionally be provided by prospective study participants. Before DNA extraction, blood samples from the prospective study were shipped at room temperature or frozen.

The chain uses TRBV12-3 or TRBV12-4 and TRBJ1-2; no D gene is confidently identified. Input material: PBMCs or T cells enriched from blood (not recorded which). The clonotype originates from a man under 40 who had recovered from COVID-19. The CDR3 has the sequence CASRRSYGYTF. The bases read TGTGCCAGCAGGCGGTCCTATGGCTACACCTTC.